The 21 T cell receptor beta chains below come from one sample, sequenced in a study of blood T cell repertoires in COVID-19. The table came from immunoSEQ multiplex PCR; TCRdb's copy has only in-frame clones and leaves some out. The sample records 650,000 to 800,000 clones, about 90% being singletons. The source material was peripheral blood. The receptors stem from a woman aged 18-29 years with acute or convalescent COVID-19.

The rearrangement links TRBV28 to TRBJ1-3, with D unclear. The V end lost 6 bases, the J end lost 3 bases, and 15 bases lay between the germline ends. From germline, CDR1 is MDHEN and CDR2 SYDVKM. The CDR3 has 15 amino acids. The CDR3 is CASSHPDWFGNTIYF. The DNA of the CDR3 is TGTGCCAGCAGCCATCCCGACTGGTTTGGAAACACCATATATTTT.

The rearrangement links TRBV4-2 to TRBJ2-1; tentatively, D is TRBD1 (5 bases). Germline CDR1 and CDR2: LGHNA and YNFKEQ. This CDR3 is built from 14 residues. Deletions cut 2 bases from V and 10 bases from J, with 15 bases between. CDR3 sequence: CASSQQVKGVEQFF. In DNA, the CDR3 is TGTGCCAGCAGCCAACAGGTGAAAGGGGTCGAGCAGTTCTTC.

V and J are TRBV7-3 and TRBJ2-2, with TRBD2 matching over 9 bases. The CDR3 runs to 16 residues. Germline V lookup: CDR1 SGHTA, CDR2 FQGTGA. The junction had 5 bases not matched to a gene; V was cut back by 0 bases and J by 6 bases. The CDR3 region has the DNA TGTGCCAGCAGCTTAACGGCCGGCGGGGGGGCCGGGGAGCTGTTTTTT. Protein sequence: CASSLTAGGGAGELFF.

This rearrangement joins TRBV24-1 to TRBJ1-5; maybe TRBD1 (5 bases). The CDR3 is made up of 14 amino acids. With 7 bases removed from V and 8 bases from J, the gap between germline ends came to 17 bases. Germline CDR1 KGHDR, CDR2 SFDVKD. In DNA, the CDR3 is TGTGCCACCAGCCGAAAAGGGGAATTTAAGCCCCAGCATTTT. Amino acids: CATSRKGEFKPQHF.

The chain couples TRBV9 to TRBJ1-2; the D is unclear. V dropped 5 bases and J dropped 8 bases, with 19 bases sitting between them. The CDR3 consists of 14 residues. Per germline, CDR1 SGDLS and CDR2 YYNGEE. In DNA form, the CDR3 reads TGTGCCAGCAGTCATCGATCGGAGGTCCAAGGCTACACCTTC. This gives the protein CASSHRSEVQGYTF.

This chain uses TRBV28 with TRBJ1-1, with D tentatively TRBD1 (5 bases). CDR1 MDHEN and CDR2 SYDVKM come from the germline V gene. The V gene lost 8 bases and the J gene lost 0 bases, with 10 bases spanning the gap. The CDR3 is 13 residues long. CDR3 protein: CASEGALNTEAFF. In DNA form, the CDR3 reads TGTGCCAGCGAAGGGGCCTTGAACACTGAAGCTTTCTTT.

The chain joins TRBV2 to TRBJ1-1, with TRBD1 matching 9 bases. Germline values: CDR1 SNHLY, CDR2 FYNNEI. The junction had 12 bases not matched to a gene; V was cut back by 6 bases and J by 7 bases. The CDR3 length is 15 residues. This CDR3 reads CASSDLEQGAIEAFF. The CDR3 nucleotides read TGTGCCAGCAGCGACTTAGAACAGGGGGCGATTGAAGCTTTCTTT.

This clone showed up just once. This chain joins TRBV4-2 and TRBJ2-6, with D possibly matching TRBD2 (6 bases). This CDR3 region has 16 residues. Germline V lookup: CDR1 LGHNA, CDR2 YNFKEQ. V lost 1 base, J lost 0 bases, and 7 bases lay in between. CDR3 sequence (DNA): TGTGCCAGCAGCCAAGGGACTAACTCTGGGGCCAACGTCCTGACTTTC. Amino acid sequence: CASSQGTNSGANVLTF.

This clone was counted only a few times. This rearrangement joins TRBV6-4 to TRBJ1-2; TRBD1 matches at 7 bases. The CDR3 spans 13 residues. V was pared by 2 bases and J by 6 bases, with 3 bases of the junction left unmatched. Germline V gives CDR1 MRHNA, CDR2 SNTAGT. CDR3 DNA sequence: TGTGCCAGCAGTGACGGACAGGCTGATGGCTACACCTTC. As protein: CASSDGQADGYTF.

The gene calls are TRBV2 and TRBJ2-1, with D possibly being TRBD2 (6 bases). Looked up from germline, CDR1 is SNHLY and CDR2 is FYNNEI. The V end lost 10 bases, the J end lost 8 bases, and 18 bases lay between the germline ends. The CDR3 is 13 amino acids. CDR3 coding DNA: TGTGCCACCCATTCGACTAGATCCCATGAGCAGTTCTTC. This encodes CATHSTRSHEQFF. The whole variable domain, filled in from reference TRBV2 and TRBJ2-1, reads EPEVTQTPSHQVTQMGQEVILRCVPISNHLYFYWYRQILGQKVEFLVSFYNNEISEKSEIFDDQFSVERPDGSNFTLKIRSTKLEDSAMYFCATHSTRSHEQFFGPGTRLTVL.

The V call is TRBV5-1, the J call TRBJ1-2, with unresolved D. Trimming removed 6 bases at V and 1 base at J, with 13 bases between. CDR3 length: 14 residues. Germline V gene lookup returns CDR1 SGHRS and CDR2 YFSETQ. In DNA, the CDR3 is TGCGCCAGCAATGAGGGCTCCCTTAACTATGGCTACACCTTC. Amino acid sequence: CASNEGSLNYGYTF.

This sequence joins TRBV7-3 and TRBJ1-1, with 7 bases matching TRBD1. CDR3 length: 14 residues. The V gene end was trimmed by 5 bases and the J gene end by 5 bases; junction bases not matched to a gene: 8. The germline V gene encodes CDR1 SGHTA and CDR2 FQGTGA. This CDR3 is CASSATGMRTEAFF. The CDR3 DNA follows: TGTGCCAGCAGCGCGACAGGGATGAGGACTGAAGCTTTCTTT.

The V call is TRBV4-1, the J call TRBJ2-1; D is undetermined. This CDR3 is built from 15 residues. V was clipped by 4 bases and J by 3 bases, with 13 bases between them. The germline V gene encodes CDR1 MGHRA and CDR2 YSYEKL. This chain's CDR3 is CASSPLVNIYNEQFF. DNA for the CDR3: TGCGCCAGCAGCCCCCTGGTTAACATCTACAATGAGCAGTTCTTC.

Turning to this clone: Other nucleotide sequences from this sample produce the same CDR3. V is TRBV20-1 and J is TRBJ1-2, with D possibly matching TRBD1 (5 bases). The germline V gene has CDR1 DFQATT and CDR2 SNEGSKA (reference sequence). The CDR3 sequence is 11 residues long. V gave up 1 base and J gave up 8 bases, with 8 bases separating them. CDR3 nucleotides: TGCAGTGCTAGAGTGCAGGGAGGCTACACCTTC. Translated: CSARVQGGYTF.

The CDR3 DNA reads as TGCGCCAGCAGCCTCCCAGGACATAGTCCTGGTGAGCAGTTCTTC. This translates into CASSLPGHSPGEQFF. The chain uses TRBV4-1 and TRBJ2-1, with a weak D call TRBD1 (5 bases). The V and J ends lost 4 bases and 9 bases respectively, with 19 bases between them. CDR1 MGHRA and CDR2 YSYEKL come from the germline V gene. This CDR3 is 15 amino acids long.

V gene TRBV4-2 combines with J gene TRBJ1-5, with 7 bases identical to TRBD1. The J segment lost 6 bases and the V segment lost 5 bases, leaving 4 bases of the junction unmatched. Germline V gives CDR1 LGHNA, CDR2 YNFKEQ. The CDR3 loop spans 13 amino acids. CDR3 nucleotides: TGTGCCAGCAGCGAGGGGGCGGGTCAGCCCCAGCATTTT. This translates into CASSEGAGQPQHF.

This chain connects TRBV10-3 to TRBJ1-2; 9 bases are a match to TRBD1. Germline CDR1 is ENHRY and CDR2 is SYGVKD. The CDR3 is made up of 14 amino acids. Trimming cost V 3 bases and J 3 bases; bases outside gene matches: 2. CDR3 region: CAISDWTGDYGYTF. Here the CDR3 DNA reads TGTGCCATCAGTGATTGGACAGGGGACTATGGCTACACCTTC.

The chain uses TRBV27 and TRBJ1-4; D gene unclear. The V gene's germline CDR1 is MNHEY and CDR2 SMNVEV (reference sequence). V lost 5 bases, J lost 15 bases, and 16 bases lay in between. The CDR3 loop spans 12 amino acids. The CDR3 nucleotides read TGTGCCAGCAGTGGAGGACTCCCTGGGTTGTTTTTT. It translates to CASSGGLPGLFF.

The chain couples TRBV21-1 to TRBJ2-1; TRBD1 is taken as the D call from the table, unchecked against the DNA. TRBV21-1 is a documented pseudogene. This CDR3 has 16 residues. Written as DNA, the CDR3 is TGTGCCAGCAGCAGATCGGGACAGAGCTCCTACAATGAGCAGTTCTTC. Protein product: CASSRSGQSSYNEQFF.

The V and J genes are TRBV5-5 and TRBJ2-3; TRBD2 aligns across 7 bases. The CDR3 is 13 residues long. Trimming removed 5 bases from V and 3 bases from J; junction bases left unmatched: 3. Per germline, CDR1 SGHKS and CDR2 YYEKEE (reference sequence). The DNA for the CDR3 is TGTGCCAGCAGGCGGGGGTTTACAGATACGCAGTATTTT. This translates into CASRRGFTDTQYF.

The rearrangement uses TRBV6-1 and TRBJ1-5; no firm D call. The CDR3 covers 16 residues. V was shortened by 4 bases and J by 4 bases, with 17 bases between the two germline ends. CDR1 MNHNS and CDR2 SASEGT come from the germline V gene. CDR3 protein: CASSVGIGQGNQPQHF. The DNA for the CDR3 is TGTGCCAGCAGTGTAGGAATTGGGCAAGGAAATCAGCCCCAGCATTTT.